These 5 T cell receptor beta chains were all obtained from the same sample, sequenced in a study of blood T cell repertoires in COVID-19. The protocol was immunoSEQ multiplex PCR, while the TCRdb copy is restricted to in-frame clones and leaves out a portion. The table has a few hundred thousand clones, approximately 78% seen once; the top ten hold 5%. The sequencing sample was made of PBMCs or T cells enriched from blood (not recorded which). Receptors originate from a man between 40 and 49 years old who had been exposed to COVID-19.

V usage is TRBV2 and J usage is TRBJ1-5, with unresolved D. This CDR3 is 12 amino acids long. The V end lost 6 bases, the J end lost 9 bases, and 12 bases lay between the germline ends. Germline assignment: CDR1 SNHLY and CDR2 FYNNEI. This CDR3 reads CASSSDLGPQHF. In nucleotides, the CDR3 is TGTGCCAGCAGCTCCGACTTGGGGCCCCAGCATTTT.

The chain uses TRBV6-5 and TRBJ1-1; D perhaps matches TRBD1 (6 bases). The V end was cut by 0 bases, the J end by 0 bases, with 11 bases between. Looked up from germline, CDR1 is MNHEY and CDR2 is SVGAGI. The CDR3 length is 16 residues. The CDR3 region is CASSYSKGHLNTEAFF. CDR3 DNA: TGTGCCAGCAGTTACTCGAAGGGACACCTGAACACTGAAGCTTTCTTT.

The V call is TRBV19, the J call TRBJ2-1; the D gene is possibly TRBD1 (5 bases). Per germline, CDR1 LNHDA and CDR2 SQIVND (reference sequence). The CDR3 consists of 13 residues. Trimming stripped 9 bases from V and 5 bases from J, with 14 bases between. DNA of the CDR3: TGTGCCAGCAAGAAGGGGCCTGACAATGAGCAGTTCTTC. Translated, it gives CASKKGPDNEQFF.

This rearrangement joins TRBV5-4 to TRBJ2-3; the D gene is possibly TRBD1 (5 bases). Between the trimmed V and J ends, which lost 3 bases and 7 bases, there was a span of 9 bases. The CDR3 is made up of 12 amino acids. The germline V gene has CDR1 SGHNT and CDR2 YYREEE (reference sequence). CDR3: CASSSTGHTQYF. The CDR3 nucleotides are TGTGCCAGCAGCTCAACAGGTCATACGCAGTATTTT.

The rearrangement uses TRBV27 and TRBJ2-7; 10 nucleotides agree with TRBD1. The V gene end was trimmed by 4 bases and the J gene end by 5 bases; junction bases not matched to a gene: 8. Looked up from germline, CDR1 is MNHEY and CDR2 is SMNVEV (reference sequence). This CDR3 region has 15 residues. The CDR3, as DNA: TGTGCCAGCAGTTCACCGGGACAGGGGTTAAACGAGCAGTACTTC. As protein: CASSSPGQGLNEQYF.